This T cell receptor beta chain comes out of a study of cytomegalovirus exposure and HLA in healthy donors. Study details: According to later analysis, the same platform produced the 130 or so validation and around 730 first-cohort repertoires. General study findings and limits: The authors listed approximately 160 TCR beta chains as cytomegalovirus-associated. Cytomegalovirus status was reportedly diagnosed by the classifier with high sensitivity and specificity.

Germline V gene lookup returns CDR1 MDHEN and CDR2 SYDVKM. This CDR3 has 17 residues. J gave up 0 bases and V 6 bases, and 4 bases lay outside the gene matches. Details on this clone: The antigen is undetermined.

Clones were sequenced by immunoSEQ multiplex PCR, and TCRdb holds only the in-frame ones, with some missing. This repertoire shows around 350,000 clones, roughly 85% found once; its top ten account for 0.8% to 0.85%. The donors were in the approximately 110-subject validation cohort; that cohort was separate from the roughly 700-subject first cohort. V is TRBV28 and J is TRBJ2-1; 14 nucleotides align to TRBD2. The source of this sequence is a woman between 18 and 30 years old in good health and CMV-seronegative. The sample taken for sequencing was PBMCs. For the CDR3, the DNA is TGTGCCAGCAGCCGCGGACTAGCGGGAGGCTCCTACAATGAGCAGTTCTTC. The encoded protein is CASSRGLAGGSYNEQFF.